This T cell receptor beta chain was retrieved from a study of cytomegalovirus exposure and HLA in healthy donors. A multiplex PCR was run with 60 Vbeta primers and 13 Jbeta primers. TCRdb keeps only in-frame clones here, not all; method: immunoSEQ multiplex PCR. The sample consists of around 99,000 clones, roughly 82% of them appearing once. J gave up 7 bases and V 3 bases, and 4 bases lay outside the gene matches. Looked up from germline, CDR1 is MNHNS and CDR2 is SASEGT. This CDR3 is built from 13 residues. This sequence originates from a man younger than 45 in good health and CMV-seropositive. Sequences were obtained from PBMCs. The genes are TRBV6-1 and TRBJ1-2; 8 nucleotides match TRBD1. The CDR3 reads CASSDVRGLGYTF. CDR3 sequence (DNA): TGTGCCAGCAGTGATGTCAGGGGGCTTGGCTACACCTTC.